This T cell receptor beta chain is drawn from a study of blood T cell repertoires in COVID-19. Study in general: Acute and convalescent COVID-19 samples came from the United States, Italy and Spain.

CDR3 length: 15 amino acids. With 0 bases removed from V and 2 bases from J, the gap between germline ends came to 10 bases. In the source study's methods: Reference gene primer amplification gave nucleated cell count estimates. Some clones are missing from TCRdb's copy, which holds only in-frame ones; the method was immunoSEQ multiplex PCR. The DNA was the basis for D and trimming; V, J and clone size are from that table. The data hold hundreds of thousands of clones, with 65% to 90% observed a single time. This clonotype originated in a human donor in a cohort sampled during active COVID-19. This chain connects TRBV5-3 to TRBJ2-3, with D tentatively TRBD2 (6 bases). TRBV5-3 is annotated as an ORF whose role is uncertain. Sequencing used peripheral blood. Written as DNA, the CDR3 is TGTGCCAGAAGCTTGGGCGGACTAAACACAGATACGCAGTATTTT. Protein product: CARSLGGLNTDTQYF.